This entry lists 9 T cell receptor beta chains sequenced from one sample in a study of CD8+CD57+ T cells in acquired aplastic anemia. TCR beta VDJ and CDR3 profiles were obtained from a genomic DNA template. Each CDR3 protein is one row after TCRdb ran MiXCR on the reads. The sample includes hundreds of thousands of distinct CDR3 sequences, 65% to 80% of them seen just once. Sequencing was done on a sample of sorted CD4+, CD8+, or CD8+CD57+ T cells (not recorded which) from PBMCs. These receptors were obtained from a human donor in good health, serving as a control.

V is TRBV20-1 and J is TRBJ2-7, with 10 bases that match TRBD1. The CDR3 is 14 amino acids. Germline V gene data show CDR1 as DFQATT and CDR2 as SNEGSKA (reference sequence). Trimming took 3 bases from V and 5 from J; bases not matched to a gene: 7. CDR3 DNA: TGCAGTGCTAGGTACCGGGACAGGGGCCACGAGCAGTACTTC. Protein sequence: CSARYRDRGHEQYF.

Points on this clonotype: Since a much larger clone is just one base distant, this may be a read error. The chain couples TRBV28 to TRBJ1-5, with TRBD1 matching 8 bases. The trim removed 5 bases at V and 5 bases at J, leaving 8 bases unmatched. Per the germline V gene, CDR1 is MDHEN and CDR2 is SYDVKM. The CDR3 extends over 15 amino acids. The DNA for the CDR3 is TGTGCCAGCAGTCGACGGACAGGGACTTATCAGCCCCAGCATTTT. This gives the protein CASSRRTGTYQPQHF. Combining the CDR3 with reference TRBV28 and TRBJ1-5 gives the whole variable domain DVKVTQSSRYLVKRTGEKVFLECVQDMDHENMFWYRQDPGLGLRLIYFSYDVKMKEKGDIPEGYSVSREKKERFSLILESASTNQTSMYLCASSRRTGTYQPQHFGDGTRLSIL.

The V gene is TRBV18, the J gene TRBJ2-2; D may be TRBD2 (6 bases). V was pared by 8 bases and J by 3 bases, with 16 bases between. CDR3 length equals 15 residues. From germline, CDR1 is KGHSH and CDR2 LQKENI. CDR3 in DNA: TGTGCCAGCCGGGAACGGCAGCGGGACACCGGGGAGCTGTTTTTT. It encodes CASRERQRDTGELFF.

This clonotype was recorded only once. The junction shows a germline mismatch at one end, possibly a read error. The rearrangement links TRBV6-5 to TRBJ2-6; weak D call: TRBD1 (5 bases). CDR3 length equals 17 residues. Germline V gene data show CDR1 as MNHEY and CDR2 as SVGAGI. CDR3 bases: TGTGCCAGCAGAGATGTGCTAGAATATTCTGGGGCCAACGTCCTGACCTTC. Its translation: CASRDVLEYSGANVLTF.

V gene TRBV15 combines with J gene TRBJ2-5; D is possibly TRBD1 or TRBD2 (5 bases each). This CDR3 has 16 residues. Germline loops: CDR1 LNHNV, CDR2 YYDKDF (reference sequence). V gave up 2 bases and J gave up 1 base, with 14 bases separating them. CDR3 in amino acids: CATSRITEGIQETQYF. CDR3 bases: TGTGCCACCAGCAGAATAACAGAGGGGATCCAAGAGACCCAGTACTTC.

A word on this clonotype: A junction boundary mismatches the germline segment, possibly from a read error. The chain combines TRBV7-9 with TRBJ1-6; possibly TRBD1 for D (5 bases). CDR3 size: 13 residues. In germline, CDR1 is SEHNR, CDR2 FQNEAQ (reference sequence). DNA for the CDR3: TGTGCCAGCAGCTTAGGAGGTAAAGGGGTCCACCTCTTT. Translation gives CASSLGGKGVHLF.

This clonotype was counted many times. This chain links TRBV19 with TRBJ2-6, with D possibly being TRBD1 or TRBD2 (6 bases each). CDR3 length: 20 amino acids. Germline CDR1 LNHDA, CDR2 SQIVND (reference sequence). V was cut by 3 bases and J by 1 base, with 22 bases left in between. The CDR3 region has the DNA TGTGCCAGTAGTATTTTGATCGCGGGACACACGTTTTCTGGGGCCAACGTCCTGACTTTC. Protein product: CASSILIAGHTFSGANVLTF.

In the case of this clonotype: Relative to the germline gene, one junction end is altered; a read error may explain this. The rearrangement joins TRBV10-1 to TRBJ2-7; possibly TRBD1 for D (6 bases). The CDR3 has 13 residues. Germline CDR1 and CDR2: WNHNN and SYGVQD (reference sequence). CDR3: CASSQHYRVEQDF. The CDR3 DNA is TGTGCCAGCAGCCAACACTACAGGGTCGAGCAGGACTTC.

This clonotype was detected many times. The chain is built from TRBV20-1 and TRBJ1-2, with D unclear. Deletions cut 1 base from V and 4 bases from J, with 7 bases between. This CDR3 is built from 12 residues. Per germline, CDR1 DFQATT and CDR2 SNEGSKA (reference sequence). CDR3 sequence reads: CSARVGRYGYTF. CDR3 sequence (DNA): TGCAGTGCTAGAGTAGGCCGCTATGGCTACACCTTC.